This TCR beta chain was profiled in a study of blood T cell repertoires in COVID-19. In the study overall: Both acute and convalescent COVID-19 samples were obtained from the United States, Italy and Spain. From T cells, B-cell-depleted T cells, or PBMCs came the material, which was cDNA or gDNA.

The germline gives CDR1 GTSNPN, CDR2 SVGIG (reference sequence). V lost 5 bases and J lost 7, with 12 bases in between. The CDR3 loop spans 11 amino acids. In the authors' methods: Quantification of nucleated cells was approximated via reference gene primer amplification. Here immunoSEQ multiplex PCR was the method, and the copy in TCRdb shows in-frame clones only, minus some. V, J and clone size derive from that table, while D and trimming were established from the DNA sequence. The profile covers some 170,000 clones, with approximately 87% appearing a single time and about an eighth taken by the ten largest. Seattle patients were enrolled while actively infected and followed longitudinally. In this sample, this clone turned up once.

This clonotype was obtained from a woman aged 70-85 years with COVID-19, enrolled during active disease. The chain employs TRBV30 and TRBJ2-7; D is possibly TRBD1 or TRBD2 (5 bases each). The sequenced sample consisted of peripheral blood. CDR3 amino acids: CAWGTIGEQYF. Here the CDR3 DNA reads TGTGCCTGGGGGACCATCGGGGAGCAGTACTTC.